Following are 7 T cell receptor beta chains from one sample sequenced in a study of blood T cell repertoires in COVID-19. Measured with immunoSEQ multiplex PCR; TCRdb has only the in-frame clones, and not every one. The table has some 83,000 clones, 80% to 90% seen once. Sequencing used peripheral blood. The receptors here all came from a man older than 75 in a cohort sampled during active COVID-19.

V is TRBV18 and J is TRBJ2-2; maybe TRBD1 (6 bases). The CDR3 runs to 15 residues. The germline CDR1 and CDR2 sequences are KGHSH and LQKENI. V lost 3 bases to trimming and J lost 7 bases, with 15 bases between them. CDR3 DNA sequence: TGTGCCAGCTCACCTGCGTCAGGGGCGATCGGGGAGCTGTTTTTT. Encoded protein: CASSPASGAIGELFF.

The chain uses TRBV10-3 and TRBJ1-2, with TRBD1 matching 9 bases. Germline V gene data show CDR1 as ENHRY and CDR2 as SYGVKD. Trimming took 6 bases from V and 6 from J; bases not matched to a gene: 5. The length of the CDR3 is 13 residues. CDR3 bases: TGTGCCATCAGACCGACAGGGGGAGATGGCTACACCTTC. Amino acid sequence: CAIRPTGGDGYTF.

This chain joins TRBV3-1 (or the pseudogene TRBV3-2) and TRBJ2-7; the match to TRBD1 covers 8 bases. This CDR3 has 13 amino acids. Germline V lookup: CDR1 LGHDT, CDR2 YNNKEL (reference sequence). V lost 2 bases to trimming and J lost 4 bases; unmatched junction nucleotides: 1. CDR3 bases: TGTGCCAGCAGCCAAACAGGGGGTTACGAGCAGTACGTC. It is translated as CASSQTGGYEQYV.

The rearrangement joins TRBV24-1 to TRBJ2-3, with TRBD1 matching 10 bases. The germline V gene has CDR1 KGHDR and CDR2 SFDVKD. The CDR3 runs 17 residues. Germline trimming cut 6 bases from V and 4 bases from J; bases unmatched to any gene: 12. The CDR3 DNA sequence: TGTGCCACCAGTCCCACCTCAGGGACAGGGGATCCAGATACGCAGTATTTT. Translation gives CATSPTSGTGDPDTQYF.

The chain recombines TRBV14 with TRBJ1-2; 8 positions agree with TRBD1. The CDR3 has 15 residues. CDR1 and CDR2 from the germline V gene are SGHDN and FVKESK. Unmatched junction bases numbered 7, after V lost 3 bases and J lost 4 bases. The CDR3 region is CASSHYRGMSYGYTF. The CDR3 DNA sequence: TGTGCCAGCAGCCATTACAGGGGGATGAGCTATGGCTACACCTTC. Together with reference TRBV14 and TRBJ1-2, the CDR3 gives the full variable domain: EAGVTQFPSHSVIEKGQTVTLRCDPISGHDNLYWYRRVMGKEIKFLLHFVKESKQDESGMPNNRFLAERTGGTYSTLKVQPAELEDSGVYFCASSHYRGMSYGYTFGSGTRLTVV.

The rearrangement links TRBV7-3 to TRBJ2-1, with 9 nucleotides matching TRBD1. The CDR3 consists of 15 residues. Germline V gene lookup returns CDR1 SGHTA and CDR2 FQGTGA. Trimming at V came to 2 bases and at J to 9 bases, leaving 8 bases not matched to a gene. The CDR3 protein is CASSLGTGFMSEQFF. Written as DNA, the CDR3 is TGTGCCAGCAGCTTAGGGACAGGGTTTATGAGTGAGCAGTTCTTC.

The chain combines TRBV6-6 with TRBJ2-7, with D possibly being TRBD2 (5 bases). Germline values: CDR1 MNHNY, CDR2 SVGAGI (reference sequence). This CDR3 spans 14 amino acids. V lost 2 bases and J 4 bases, leaving 12 bases between the germline ends. The CDR3 DNA sequence: TGTGCCAGCAGTTACGACGGGGAGTCATACGAGCAGTACGTC. It yields the protein CASSYDGESYEQYV.